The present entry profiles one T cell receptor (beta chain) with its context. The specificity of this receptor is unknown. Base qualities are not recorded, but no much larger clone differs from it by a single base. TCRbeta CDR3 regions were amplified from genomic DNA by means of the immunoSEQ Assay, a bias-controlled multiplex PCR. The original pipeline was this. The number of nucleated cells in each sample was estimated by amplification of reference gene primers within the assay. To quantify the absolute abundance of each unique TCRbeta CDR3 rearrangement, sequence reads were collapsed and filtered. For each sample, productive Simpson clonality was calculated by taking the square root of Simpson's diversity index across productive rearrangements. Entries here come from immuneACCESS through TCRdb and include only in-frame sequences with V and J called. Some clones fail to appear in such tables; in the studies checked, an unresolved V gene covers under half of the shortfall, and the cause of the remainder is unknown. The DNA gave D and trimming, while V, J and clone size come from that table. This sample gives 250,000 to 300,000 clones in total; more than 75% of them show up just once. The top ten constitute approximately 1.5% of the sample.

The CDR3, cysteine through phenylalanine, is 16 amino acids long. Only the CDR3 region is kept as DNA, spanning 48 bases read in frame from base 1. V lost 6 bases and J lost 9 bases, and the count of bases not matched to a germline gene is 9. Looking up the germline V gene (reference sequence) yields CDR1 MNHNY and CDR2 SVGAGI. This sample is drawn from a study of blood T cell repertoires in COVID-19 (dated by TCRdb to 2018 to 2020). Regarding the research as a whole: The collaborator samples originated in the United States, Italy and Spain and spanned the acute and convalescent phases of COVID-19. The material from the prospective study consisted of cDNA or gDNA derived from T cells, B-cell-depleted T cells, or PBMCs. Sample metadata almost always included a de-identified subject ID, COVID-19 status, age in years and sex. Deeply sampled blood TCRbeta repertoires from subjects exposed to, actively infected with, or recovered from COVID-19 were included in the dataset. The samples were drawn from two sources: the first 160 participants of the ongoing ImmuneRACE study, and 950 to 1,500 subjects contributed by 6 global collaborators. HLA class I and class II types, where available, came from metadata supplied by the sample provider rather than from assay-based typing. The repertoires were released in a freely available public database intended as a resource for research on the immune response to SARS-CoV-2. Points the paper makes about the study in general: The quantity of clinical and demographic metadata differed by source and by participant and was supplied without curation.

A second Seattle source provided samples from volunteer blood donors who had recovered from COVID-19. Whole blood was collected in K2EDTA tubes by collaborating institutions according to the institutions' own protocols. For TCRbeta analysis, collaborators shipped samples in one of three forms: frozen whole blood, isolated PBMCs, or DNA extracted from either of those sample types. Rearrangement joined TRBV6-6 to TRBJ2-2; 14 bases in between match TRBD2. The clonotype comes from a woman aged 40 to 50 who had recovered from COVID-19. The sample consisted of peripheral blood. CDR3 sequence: CASSVGLAGGRRELFF. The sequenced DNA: TGTGCCAGCAGCGTCGGACTAGCGGGGGGTAGGAGGGAGCTGTTTTTT.